This T cell receptor (beta chain) derives from a study of shared clonotypes between healthy human individuals. Study information: Three CD4 naive, three CD4 memory, two CD8 naive and one CD8 memory plate were used per donor. Study-wide results and limits: It was the few donors that limited the genetic and exposure-history diversity represented. Clonotype sharing across several donors was observed for roughly 5% of naive CD4 clonotypes.

The CDR3 is 12 residues long. V lost 4 bases to trimming and J lost 3 bases, with 9 bases between them. Germline V CDR1 and CDR2: GTSNPN, SVGIG (reference sequence). Profiling relied on immunoSEQ multiplex PCR, and the TCRdb table lists in-frame clones only, not all of them. The sample holds 2 million to 2.5 million clones, approximately 96% seen once. With regard to this clone: The antigen is not known.

Specimen: naive CD4+ T cells sorted from blood. Subset defined: CD45RA+ positively selected. The receptor comes from a man between 18 and 35 years old in good health. This chain joins TRBV30 and TRBJ1-2; D is perhaps TRBD1 (5 bases). The CDR3 spells CAWTGYHYGYTF. The CDR3 nucleotides are TGTGCCTGGACAGGGTACCACTATGGCTACACCTTC.